These T cell receptor beta chains were read from a single sample in a study of cytomegalovirus exposure and HLA in healthy donors. Profiling relied on immunoSEQ multiplex PCR, and the TCRdb table lists in-frame clones only, not all of them. The top ten clones hold around 2.4% of a sample with about 180,000 clones, 75% to 85% of them seen once. Sequencing was carried out using PBMCs. The receptors here all came from a woman aged 30 to 39 in good health and CMV-seronegative. CDR3s include the opening cysteine and the closing phenylalanine or tryptophan. Each record gives: J gene, V gene, D gene, CDR3 protein, CDR3 DNA. D genes are given only for firm matches.

J: TRBJ2-2; V: TRBV27; D: TRBD2; CDR3: CASSFGLAGKGLRAGELFF; DNA: TGTGCCAGCAGTTTTGGACTAGCGGGAAAAGGGCTGAGGGCCGGGGAGCTGTTTTTT
J: TRBJ2-7; V: TRBV7-2; D: -; CDR3: CASSSAAGNSYEQYF; DNA: TGTGCCAGCAGCTCCGCGGCGGGAAACTCCTACGAGCAGTACTTC
J: TRBJ2-1; V: TRBV7-9; D: TRBD1; CDR3: CASSPTGVRDNEQFF; DNA: TGTGCCAGCAGCCCCACAGGGGTGAGGGACAATGAGCAGTTCTTC
J: TRBJ1-5; V: TRBV11-2; D: -; CDR3: CASSQLSGHQPQHF; DNA: TGTGCCAGCAGCCAGCTTAGCGGCCATCAGCCCCAGCATTTT
J: TRBJ2-4; V: TRBV30; D: -; CDR3: CACTNERQNIQYF; DNA: TGTGCCTGCACCAATGAGCGGCAAAACATTCAGTACTTC
J: TRBJ2-2; V: TRBV6-1; D: -; CDR3: CASEHLGQHTGELFF; DNA: TGTGCCAGCGAACACCTTGGACAGCACACCGGGGAGCTGTTTTTT
J: TRBJ2-2; V: TRBV18; D: -; CDR3: CASSPKTGELFF; DNA: TGTGCCAGCTCACCTAAGACAGGGGAGCTGTTTTTT
J: TRBJ2-2; V: TRBV27; D: TRBD2; CDR3: CASRGLAGVGNTGELFF; DNA: TGTGCCAGCCGGGGACTAGCGGGAGTTGGGAACACCGGGGAGCTGTTTTTT
J: TRBJ2-3; V: TRBV7-9; D: -; CDR3: CASSLSMTRDTQYF; DNA: TGTGCCAGCAGCTTATCCATGACAAGAGATACGCAGTATTTT
J: TRBJ2-7; V: TRBV4-3; D: -; CDR3: CASSQAGRYGRREQYF; DNA: TGCGCCAGCAGCCAGGCGGGGCGGTACGGTCGGCGCGAGCAGTACTTC
J: TRBJ1-1; V: TRBV28; D: -; CDR3: CASSLFGRGAEAFF; DNA: TGTGCCAGCAGTTTATTTGGCCGCGGGGCTGAAGCTTTCTTT
J: TRBJ2-1; V: TRBV5-6; D: TRBD2; CDR3: CASSLGSGSSYNEQFF; DNA: TGTGCCAGCAGCTTGGGTAGCGGGAGCTCCTACAATGAGCAGTTCTTC
J: TRBJ1-2; V: TRBV28; D: -; CDR3: CASVDTGYGYTF; DNA: TGTGCCAGTGTGGACACGGGCTATGGCTACACCTTC